The 16 T cell receptor beta chains in this list originate from one sample, sequenced in a study of T cells in Graves' hyperthyroidism and ophthalmopathy (dated by TCRdb to between 2017 and 2020). Libraries were prepared through multiplex PCR. Sequencing was carried out with an Illumina HiSeq 2000. The TCR beta CDR3 regions were amplified from the RNA transcripts. The first round of RT-PCR for the TCR CDR3 was performed with the HTBI primer set and the Qiagen OneStep RT-PCR kit. TCRdb cleaned the public reads at Q25 with fastp, built clones with MiXCR and kept in-frame beta chains. Entries that share a CDR3 protein sequence are merged under the most common genes and DNA. The sample table records approximately 510,000 distinct CDR3 sequences; 40% to 50% of these occur just once. The ten largest clonotypes hold about two fifths of the sample. Sequences were obtained from peripheral blood or thyroid tissue (not recorded which). The receptors here all came from an adult woman with Graves' disease, either hyperthyroidism or ophthalmopathy (not recorded which).

V is TRBV7-8 and J is TRBJ2-2; D tentatively reads TRBD1 or TRBD2 (5 bases each). The V end was cut by 7 bases, the J end by 8 bases, with 20 bases between. The CDR3 totals 15 residues. Germline V gene lookup returns CDR1 SGHVS and CDR2 FQNEAQ. This CDR3 reads CASIEGLGGAGELFF. For the CDR3, the DNA is TGTGCCAGCATCGAGGGGCTTGGTGGGGCTGGGGAGCTGTTTTTT.

This sequence joins TRBV6-1 and TRBJ2-5; 7 positions match TRBD1. CDR1 is MNHNS, CDR2 SASEGT, per germline. The CDR3 is 14 residues long. J gave up 5 bases and V 3 bases, and 6 bases lay outside the gene matches. As DNA, the CDR3 is TGTGCCAGCAGTGAGACAGGGACGGTGGAGACCCAGTACTTC. Translation: CASSETGTVETQYF.

This clonotype was seen just once. This chain joins TRBV24-1 and TRBJ2-1; TRBD2 is a possible D gene (5 bases). Trimming pared 2 bases from V and 5 bases from J, leaving 12 bases between. The CDR3 length is 15 residues. Germline V gene sequence: CDR1 KGHDR, CDR2 SFDVKD. The CDR3 coding sequence is TGTGCCACCAGTGATTCCGTGGACTGGGACAATGAGCAGTTCTTC. Translating it yields CATSDSVDWDNEQFF.

The V and J genes are TRBV7-8 and TRBJ1-1; D perhaps matches TRBD1 (5 bases). Germline values: CDR1 SGHVS, CDR2 FQNEAQ. This CDR3 has 16 amino acids. Trimming removed 0 bases at V and 6 bases at J, with 17 bases between. The CDR3 DNA sequence: TGTGCCAGCAGCTTAGCGCTGGGACCGTATGTGGCTGAAGCTTTCTTT. Its translation is CASSLALGPYVAEAFF.

The V call is TRBV10-2, the J call TRBJ1-6; D unresolved. This CDR3 comprises 13 residues. V dropped 11 bases and J dropped 8 bases, with 16 bases sitting between them. The germline gives CDR1 WSHSY, CDR2 SAAADI. The CDR3 loop is CAARARVDSPLHF. CDR3 nucleotide sequence: TGCGCCGCACGGGCGCGGGTAGATTCACCCCTCCACTTT.

V is TRBV6-6 and J is TRBJ1-5; 7 nucleotides align to TRBD1. CDR3 length: 15 amino acids. V dropped 2 bases and J dropped 6; count of bases not matched to a gene: 7. Germline V gene data show CDR1 as MNHNY and CDR2 as SVGAGI (reference sequence). The CDR3 sequence: CASSYNRGAGQPQHF. CDR3 bases: TGTGCCAGCAGTTACAACAGGGGCGCCGGTCAGCCCCAGCATTTT.

This clonotype was seen at least ten times. This sequence joins TRBV5-5 and TRBJ2-2; D is ambiguous. Trimming cost V 4 bases and J 0 bases, with 7 bases left between them. CDR1 and CDR2 (germline): SGHKS, YYEKEE (reference sequence). The CDR3 sequence is 14 residues long. The CDR3: CASSPGTNTGELFF. The DNA of the CDR3 is TGTGCCAGCAGCCCCGGAACGAACACCGGGGAGCTGTTTTTT.

This clonotype has a count of ten or more. The chain recombines TRBV10-3 with TRBJ1-4; 8 nucleotides match TRBD1. Germline V gene lookup returns CDR1 ENHRY and CDR2 SYGVKD. This CDR3 has 14 residues. V was pared by 2 bases and J by 8 bases, with 4 bases of the junction left unmatched. As DNA, the CDR3 is TGTGCCATCAGTGAGGGACAGGGAGAGGAAAAACTGTTTTTT. Residues: CAISEGQGEEKLFF.

This clonotype has at least ten counts. The V call is TRBV10-3, the J call TRBJ2-5, with TRBD1 as a possible D gene (5 bases). Trimming took off 5 bases at V and 0 bases at J, with 10 bases between the two ends. Germline CDR1 reads ENHRY; CDR2 reads SYGVKD. The CDR3 covers 14 residues. CDR3 protein: CAISWGRDQETQYF. Here the CDR3 DNA reads TGTGCCATCAGTTGGGGCAGGGACCAAGAGACCCAGTACTTC.

This clonotype showed up just a few times. The DNA of the CDR3 is TGCAGCGTTGAAAAGGAGGGCCAGCGAAGCACAGATACGCAGTATTTT. As protein: CSVEKEGQRSTDTQYF. The chain links TRBV29-1 to TRBJ2-3, with D maybe TRBD2 (6 bases). The CDR3 loop spans 16 amino acids. The germline CDR1 and CDR2 sequences are SQVTM and ANQGSEA. V dropped 2 bases and J dropped 0 bases, with 15 bases sitting between them.

The CDR3 region is CSARDSGAQYF. CDR3 bases: TGCAGTGCTAGGGACTCTGGGGCCCAGTACTTC. This chain connects TRBV20-1 to TRBJ2-5; D perhaps matches TRBD2 (5 bases). Germline V gives CDR1 DFQATT, CDR2 SNEGSKA (reference sequence). The CDR3 extends over 11 amino acids. Trimming pared 3 bases from V and 9 bases from J, leaving 11 bases between.

Concerning this clonotype itself: This may be a read error: a much more frequent sequence differs by one nucleotide. This chain links TRBV20-1 with TRBJ2-2; D might be TRBD1 (6 bases). CDR3 size: 14 residues. The germline gives CDR1 DFQATT, CDR2 SNEGSKA (reference sequence). V dropped 6 bases and J dropped 6 bases, with 17 bases sitting between them. This chain's CDR3 is CSAGDTKGAGELFF. DNA for the CDR3: TGCAGTGCAGGGGACACCAAGGGGGCCGGGGAGCTGTTTTTT.

The chain combines TRBV5-1 with TRBJ2-5; no definite D call. The V and J ends lost 5 bases and 5 bases respectively, with 10 bases between them. The CDR3 runs to 12 residues. Germline loops: CDR1 SGHRS, CDR2 YFSETQ. CDR3 region: CASRDLMETQYF. CDR3 bases: TGCGCCAGCAGAGACCTTATGGAGACCCAGTACTTC. Complete variable domain (other parts from reference TRBV5-1 and TRBJ2-5): KAGVTQTPRYLIKTRGQQVTLSCSPISGHRSVSWYQQTPGQGLQFLFEYFSETQRNKGNFPGRFSGRQFSNSRSEMNVSTLELGDSALYLCASRDLMETQYFGPGTRLLVL.

This clonotype was recorded many times. This sequence joins TRBV20-1 and TRBJ1-2; D might be TRBD1 (5 bases). There are 12 residues in the CDR3. Trimming left V 0 bases short and J 8 bases short, with 10 bases between. CDR1 and CDR2 from the germline V gene are DFQATT and SNEGSKA (reference sequence). In DNA form, the CDR3 reads TGCAGTGCTAGAGATAACGGGGCCGGCTACACCTTC. Its protein product is CSARDNGAGYTF.

The rearrangement links TRBV6-2 or TRBV6-3 to TRBJ2-5, with 10 bases that match TRBD2. Germline loops: CDR1 MNHEY, CDR2 SVGEGT. CDR3 length equals 17 residues. The J segment lost 9 bases and the V segment lost 0 bases, leaving 13 bases of the junction unmatched. CDR3 amino acids: CASSYSLAGETRASQYF. DNA of the CDR3: TGTGCCAGCAGTTACTCGCTAGCGGGAGAGACCCGGGCATCCCAGTACTTC.

The rearrangement uses TRBV5-4 and TRBJ2-7; 7 bases map to TRBD2. The CDR3 sequence is 11 residues long. The V gene end was trimmed by 0 bases and the J gene end by 12 bases; junction bases not matched to a gene: 3. CDR1 is SGHNT and CDR2 is YYREEE in the germline V gene (reference sequence). The CDR3 here is CASSLVAGAYF. The DNA for the CDR3 is TGTGCCAGCAGCTTGGTAGCGGGTGCGTACTTC.